These 7 T cell receptor beta chains share one sample of origin, sequenced in a study of T cells in Graves' hyperthyroidism and ophthalmopathy. RNA transcripts gave rise to amplified TCR beta CDR3 regions. RT-PCR in the first round (using the HTBI primer set) targeted the TCR CDR3. TCRdb independently ran MiXCR on the multiplex PCR reads; one entry per CDR3 protein. The sample has 490,000 or so distinct CDR3 sequences; about 16% are singletons. The source material was blood. These receptor sequences come from a woman in her 30s with Graves' ophthalmopathy.

Many counts were recorded for this clonotype. The chain couples TRBV11-2 to TRBJ2-4; 9 positions match TRBD1. J was trimmed by 12 bases and V by 1 base; bases with no gene match: 4. There are 13 residues in the CDR3. CDR1 SGHAT and CDR2 FQNNGV come from the germline V gene. Here the CDR3 DNA reads TGTGCCAGCAGCTTAGGTGGGGGACAGGGTCAGTACTTC. It encodes CASSLGGGQGQYF.

This sequence joins TRBV19 and TRBJ2-3, with D tentatively TRBD1 or TRBD2 (5 bases each). The germline gives CDR1 LNHDA, CDR2 SQIVND (reference sequence). The V end was cut by 7 bases, the J end by 5 bases, with 16 bases between. This CDR3 is built from 14 residues. The CDR3 sequence is CASIGTPGGDTQYF. The CDR3 bases are TGTGCCAGTATTGGGACCCCAGGCGGAGATACGCAGTATTTT.

The V and J genes are TRBV3-1 and TRBJ2-7; D possibly corresponds to TRBD1 (5 bases). Between the trimmed V and J ends, which lost 3 bases and 3 bases, there was a span of 9 bases. CDR1 is LGHDT and CDR2 is YNNKEL in the germline V gene (reference sequence). This CDR3 comprises 13 residues. The CDR3 spells CASSQFDSYEQYF. As DNA, the CDR3 is TGTGCCAGCAGCCAGTTCGACAGCTACGAGCAGTACTTC.

This clonotype was counted only a few times. This sequence joins TRBV7-9 and TRBJ2-3; tentative D call: TRBD1 (6 bases). CDR1 SEHNR and CDR2 FQNEAQ come from the germline V gene (reference sequence). V was shortened by 9 bases and J by 1 base, with 14 bases between the two germline ends. The CDR3 covers 14 residues. CDR3 residues: CASKGTTGTDTQYF. The CDR3 DNA is TGTGCCAGTAAAGGGACAACGGGCACAGATACGCAGTATTTT.

The chain couples TRBV7-2 to TRBJ2-7; no clear D gene. From germline, CDR1 is SGHTA and CDR2 FQGNSA. This CDR3 is 11 amino acids long. V lost 6 bases, J lost 6 bases, and 9 bases lay in between. Here the CDR3 DNA reads TGTGCCAGCAGGCGATCTAGCGAGCAGTACTTC. Its protein product is CASRRSSEQYF.

The gene calls are TRBV12-3 or TRBV12-4 and TRBJ1-2, with D perhaps matching TRBD1 (6 bases). CDR3 length: 14 residues. V lost 3 bases, J lost 6 bases, and 14 bases lay in between. The CDR3 sequence is CASSFQGLRNGYTF. CDR3 coding DNA: TGTGCCAGCAGTTTCCAGGGGTTGAGGAATGGCTACACCTTC.

This clonotype was found many times. This chain links TRBV6-1 with TRBJ2-1; 8 bases match TRBD1. The CDR3 runs 13 residues. V was clipped by 6 bases and J by 8 bases; unmatched bases: 6. Germline V gene lookup returns CDR1 MNHNS and CDR2 SASEGT. DNA for the CDR3: TGTGCCAGCAGCAGGACAGGGCAGGATGAGCAGTTCTTC. Amino acid sequence: CASSRTGQDEQFF.